The present T cell receptor beta chain was sequenced within a study of shared clonotypes between healthy human individuals. This clone has just one count. The data were produced by immunoSEQ multiplex PCR, yet TCRdb's version contains in-frame clones alone and is incomplete. The repertoire holds roughly 2.4 million clones, roughly 95% seen once, with roughly 0.13% in the top ten. Sequencing was carried out using naive CD4+ T cells sorted from blood. Subset described: CD45RA+ positively selected. This TCR was sampled from a man aged 18 to 30 in good health.

In DNA, the CDR3 is TGTGCCAGCAGCATTACCGGGACAGGGATCGACGAGCAGTACTTC. Translating it yields CASSITGTGIDEQYF. The chain has TRBV7-9 and TRBJ2-7; 9 bases match TRBD1. CDR1 is SEHNR and CDR2 is FQNEAQ in the germline V gene (reference sequence). The CDR3 has 15 residues. V lost 5 bases and J lost 5; bases outside the gene matches: 10.